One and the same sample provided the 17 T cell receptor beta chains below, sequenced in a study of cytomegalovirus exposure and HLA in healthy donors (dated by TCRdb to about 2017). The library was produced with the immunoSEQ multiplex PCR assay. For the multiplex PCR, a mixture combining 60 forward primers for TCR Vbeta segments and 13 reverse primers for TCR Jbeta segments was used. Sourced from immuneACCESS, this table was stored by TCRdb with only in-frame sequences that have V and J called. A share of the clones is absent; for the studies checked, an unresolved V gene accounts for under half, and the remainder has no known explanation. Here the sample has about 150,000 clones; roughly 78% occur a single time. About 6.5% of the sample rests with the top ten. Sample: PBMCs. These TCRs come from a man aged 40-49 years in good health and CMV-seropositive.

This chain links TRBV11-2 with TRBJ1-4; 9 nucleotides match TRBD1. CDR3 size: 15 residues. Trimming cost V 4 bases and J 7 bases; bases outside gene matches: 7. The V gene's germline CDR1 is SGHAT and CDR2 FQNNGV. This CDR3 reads CASSSRDRVFEKLFF. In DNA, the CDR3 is TGTGCCAGCAGCTCTCGGGACAGGGTATTTGAAAAACTGTTTTTT.

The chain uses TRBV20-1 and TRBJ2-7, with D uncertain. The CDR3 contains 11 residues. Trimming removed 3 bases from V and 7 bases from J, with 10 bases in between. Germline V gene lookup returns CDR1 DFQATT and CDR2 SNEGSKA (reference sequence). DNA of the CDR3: TGCAGTGCTAGGGCAATGGAGGAGCAGTACTTC. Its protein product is CSARAMEEQYF.

As DNA, the CDR3 is TGTGCCAGCAGACAAACCGACTCCTACGAGCAGTACTTC. Protein: CASRQTDSYEQYF. This rearrangement joins TRBV25-1 to TRBJ2-7; no definite D call. The CDR3 is 13 amino acids. Trimming took off 6 bases at V and 0 bases at J, with 9 bases between the two ends. Germline V gene sequence: CDR1 MGHDK, CDR2 SYGVNS.

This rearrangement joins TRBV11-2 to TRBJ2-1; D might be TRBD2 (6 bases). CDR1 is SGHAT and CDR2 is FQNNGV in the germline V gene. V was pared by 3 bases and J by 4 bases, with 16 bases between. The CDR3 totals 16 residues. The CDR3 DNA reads TGTGCCAGCAGCTTGCGGGACGGACGAAGTTACAATGAGCAGTTCTTC. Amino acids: CASSLRDGRSYNEQFF.

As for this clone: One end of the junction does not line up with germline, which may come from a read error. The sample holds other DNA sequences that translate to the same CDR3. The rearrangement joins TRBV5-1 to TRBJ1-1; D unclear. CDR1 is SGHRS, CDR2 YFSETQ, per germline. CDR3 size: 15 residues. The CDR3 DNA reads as TGCGCCAGCAGCCCTCGGGCCGAAGGGAGGGCTGAAGCCTTCTTT. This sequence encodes CASSPRAEGRAEAFF.

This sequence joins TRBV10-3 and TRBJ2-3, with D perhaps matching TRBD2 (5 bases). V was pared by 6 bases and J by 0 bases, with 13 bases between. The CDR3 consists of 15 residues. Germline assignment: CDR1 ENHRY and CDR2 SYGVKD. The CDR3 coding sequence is TGTGCCATCAGGGACTCCCCTTCTAGCACAGATACGCAGTATTTT. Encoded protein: CAIRDSPSSTDTQYF.

The CDR3 loop reads CASRTGWNTEAFF. CDR3 coding DNA: TGTGCCAGTAGGACGGGGTGGAACACTGAAGCTTTCTTT. The chain joins TRBV19 to TRBJ1-1; no definite D call. The CDR3 contains 13 residues. The V and J ends lost 6 bases and 1 base respectively, with 9 bases between them. Germline values: CDR1 LNHDA, CDR2 SQIVND (reference sequence).

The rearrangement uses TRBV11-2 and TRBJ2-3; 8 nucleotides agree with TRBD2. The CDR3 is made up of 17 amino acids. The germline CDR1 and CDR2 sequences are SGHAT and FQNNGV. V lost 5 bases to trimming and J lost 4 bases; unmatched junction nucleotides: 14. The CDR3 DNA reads TGTGCCAGCAGCCCGCGTCCAGCGGGAGTCTTGGCAGATACGCAGTATTTT. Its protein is CASSPRPAGVLADTQYF.

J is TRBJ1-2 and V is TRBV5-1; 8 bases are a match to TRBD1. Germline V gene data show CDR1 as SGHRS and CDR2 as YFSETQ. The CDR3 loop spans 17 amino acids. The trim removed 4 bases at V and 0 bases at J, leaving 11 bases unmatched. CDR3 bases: TGCGCCAGCAGCCCGGGACAGGAGGAGTCCGCTAACTATGGCTACACCTTC. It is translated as CASSPGQEESANYGYTF.

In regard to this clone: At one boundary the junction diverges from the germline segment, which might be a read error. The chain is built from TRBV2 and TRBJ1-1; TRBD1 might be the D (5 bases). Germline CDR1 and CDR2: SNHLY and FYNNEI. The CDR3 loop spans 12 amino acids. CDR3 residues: CASSGADMKAFF. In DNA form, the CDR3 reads TGTGCCAGTAGTGGGGCTGACATGAAAGCTTTCTTT.

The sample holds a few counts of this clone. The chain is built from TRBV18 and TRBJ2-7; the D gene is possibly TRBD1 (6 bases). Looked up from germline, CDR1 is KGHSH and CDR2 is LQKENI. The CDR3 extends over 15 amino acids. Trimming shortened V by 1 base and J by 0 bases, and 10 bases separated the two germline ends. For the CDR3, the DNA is TGTGCCAGCTCACCACAAGGACAGAGCTCCTACGAGCAGTACTTC. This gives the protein CASSPQGQSSYEQYF.

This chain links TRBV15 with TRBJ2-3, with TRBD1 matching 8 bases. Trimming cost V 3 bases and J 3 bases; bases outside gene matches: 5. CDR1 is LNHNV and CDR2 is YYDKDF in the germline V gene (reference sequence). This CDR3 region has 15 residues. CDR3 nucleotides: TGTGCCACCAGCAGCCAGGGGGCGCCGACAGATACGCAGTATTTT. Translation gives CATSSQGAPTDTQYF.

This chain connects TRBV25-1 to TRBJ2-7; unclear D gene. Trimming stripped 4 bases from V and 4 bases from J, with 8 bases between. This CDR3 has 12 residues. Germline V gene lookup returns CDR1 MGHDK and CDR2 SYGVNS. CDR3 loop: CASSAGWYEQYF. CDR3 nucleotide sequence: TGTGCCAGCAGTGCCGGGTGGTACGAGCAGTACTTC.

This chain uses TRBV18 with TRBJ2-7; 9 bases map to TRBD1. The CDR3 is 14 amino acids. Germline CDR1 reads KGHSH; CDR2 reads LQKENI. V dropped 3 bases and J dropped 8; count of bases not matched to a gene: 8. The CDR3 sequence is CASSPSDRGSKQYF. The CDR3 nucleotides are TGTGCCAGCTCACCCTCGGACAGGGGAAGTAAGCAGTACTTC.

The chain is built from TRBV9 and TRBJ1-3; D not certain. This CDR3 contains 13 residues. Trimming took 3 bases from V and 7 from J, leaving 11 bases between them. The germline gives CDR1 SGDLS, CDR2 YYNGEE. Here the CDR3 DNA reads TGTGCCAGCAGCGCGAGCGGTGGGAACACCATATATTTT. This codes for CASSASGGNTIYF.

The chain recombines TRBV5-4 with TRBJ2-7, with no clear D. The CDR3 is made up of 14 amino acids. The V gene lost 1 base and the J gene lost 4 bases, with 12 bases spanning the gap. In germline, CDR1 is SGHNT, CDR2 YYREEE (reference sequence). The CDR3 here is CASSLSTVSYEQYF. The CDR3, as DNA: TGTGCCAGCAGCTTGTCTACAGTTTCTTACGAGCAGTACTTC.

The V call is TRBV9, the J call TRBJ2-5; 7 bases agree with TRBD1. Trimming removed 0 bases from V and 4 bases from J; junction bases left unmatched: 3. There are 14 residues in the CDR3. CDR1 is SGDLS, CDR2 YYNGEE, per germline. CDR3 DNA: TGTGCCAGCAGCGTAGCCGGGACAGCAGAGACCCAGTACTTC. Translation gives CASSVAGTAETQYF.